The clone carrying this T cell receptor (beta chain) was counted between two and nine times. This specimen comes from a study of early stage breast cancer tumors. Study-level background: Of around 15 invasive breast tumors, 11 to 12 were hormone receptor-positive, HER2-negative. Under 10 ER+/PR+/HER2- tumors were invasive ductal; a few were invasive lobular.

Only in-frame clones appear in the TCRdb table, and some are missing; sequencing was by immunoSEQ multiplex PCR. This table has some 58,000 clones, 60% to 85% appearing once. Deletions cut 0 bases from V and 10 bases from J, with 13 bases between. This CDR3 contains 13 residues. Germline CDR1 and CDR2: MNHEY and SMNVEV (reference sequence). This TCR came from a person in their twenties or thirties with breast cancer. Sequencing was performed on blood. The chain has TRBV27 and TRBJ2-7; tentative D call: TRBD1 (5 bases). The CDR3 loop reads CASSLSPGLFQYF. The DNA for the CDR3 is TGTGCCAGCAGTTTATCGCCAGGGCTTTTCCAGTACTTC.